What follows are 32 T cell receptor beta chains derived from one specimen sequenced in a study of T cell responses to AZD1222 COVID-19 vaccine. Some clones are missing from TCRdb's copy, which holds only in-frame ones; the method was immunoSEQ multiplex PCR. This sample has some 160,000 clones; approximately 90% occur once, and the top ten carry approximately 4.4%. The sample was peripheral blood, taken on day 0 of AZD1222 vaccination. The receptors were sampled from an adult in good health.

The chain recombines TRBV6-5 with TRBJ2-7; TRBD2 aligns across 8 bases. CDR1 MNHEY and CDR2 SVGAGI come from the germline V gene. The junction had 2 bases not matched to a gene; V was cut back by 4 bases and J by 3 bases. This CDR3 region has 13 residues. CDR3 bases: TGTGCCAGCAGTTCGAGCGGGAGCTACGAGCAGTACTTC. It translates to CASSSSGSYEQYF.

V is TRBV7-3 and J is TRBJ2-7; 9 bases are a match to TRBD2. In germline, CDR1 is SGHTA, CDR2 FQGTGA. Trimming removed 4 bases from V and 6 bases from J; junction bases left unmatched: 10. This CDR3 contains 15 residues. The chain's CDR3 is CASSSRLAGRGEQYF. As DNA, the CDR3 is TGTGCCAGCAGCTCACGTCTAGCGGGGAGAGGCGAGCAGTACTTC.

The chain joins TRBV6-1 to TRBJ2-7; 7 positions match TRBD1. The germline V gene encodes CDR1 MNHNS and CDR2 SASEGT. V lost 2 bases to trimming and J lost 6 bases; unmatched junction nucleotides: 10. The CDR3 has 15 residues. The DNA of the CDR3 is TGTGCCAGCAGTGAAAACAGGGGATTCGCTCTCGAGCAGTACTTC. Protein product: CASSENRGFALEQYF.

The chain is built from TRBV6-5 and TRBJ1-5; tentative D call: TRBD1 (5 bases). The CDR3 sequence is 14 residues long. The V end was cut by 5 bases, the J end by 6 bases, with 14 bases between. Per germline, CDR1 MNHEY and CDR2 SVGAGI. The CDR3 DNA sequence: TGTGCCAGCAGTCCCGGGACTTTGAGTCAGCCCCAGCATTTT. Encoded protein: CASSPGTLSQPQHF.

This clone occurred once. The rearrangement uses TRBV9 and TRBJ1-2; a possible D gene is TRBD1 (5 bases). Germline V CDR1 and CDR2: SGDLS, YYNGEE. CDR3 length equals 16 residues. Deletions cut 5 bases from V and 6 bases from J, with 23 bases between. The CDR3, as DNA: TGTGCCAGCAGTCGGGACGGATCGCCCAAGGGTGATGGCTACACCTTC. Translated, it gives CASSRDGSPKGDGYTF.

The chain uses TRBV18 and TRBJ1-6; the match to TRBD1 covers 8 bases. The V segment lost 6 bases and the J segment 10 bases; nucleotides outside the gene matches: 8. Per the germline V gene, CDR1 is KGHSH and CDR2 is LQKENI. The CDR3 loop spans 14 amino acids. CDR3 nucleotide sequence: TGTGCCAGCTCCGAGGACAGGGCGGGCTCACCCCTCCACTTT. This translates into CASSEDRAGSPLHF.

V is TRBV9 and J is TRBJ1-2; D might be TRBD1 (5 bases). Germline V gene lookup returns CDR1 SGDLS and CDR2 YYNGEE. Trimming pared 4 bases from V and 8 bases from J, leaving 15 bases between. The CDR3 length is 13 residues. The CDR3 nucleotides are TGTGCCAGCAGCCCCAGGGCCGGGCCGGGCTACACCTTC. Translating gives CASSPRAGPGYTF.

As for this clone: A junction boundary mismatches the germline segment, possibly from a read error. This chain uses TRBV7-7 with TRBJ1-1, with D unresolved. CDR1 and CDR2 from the germline V gene are SSHAT and FNYEAQ (reference sequence). This CDR3 is 13 amino acids long. CDR3 amino acids: CASSRAGSTEAFF. DNA of the CDR3: TGTGCTAGCAGCCGGGCGGGGAGCACTGAAGCTTTCTTT.

The chain employs TRBV5-1 and TRBJ2-5, with unresolved D. Germline V gene lookup returns CDR1 SGHRS and CDR2 YFSETQ. The CDR3 contains 19 residues. V dropped 7 bases and J dropped 5 bases, with 33 bases sitting between them. The CDR3 nucleotides are TGCGCCAGCGATCCCTCCCGCGTGGCAGTCCCCGACTCTCGGGAGACCCAGTACTTC. This sequence encodes CASDPSRVAVPDSRETQYF.

V and J are TRBV27 and TRBJ2-5; D ambiguous. There are 14 residues in the CDR3. From germline, CDR1 is MNHEY and CDR2 SMNVEV (reference sequence). Trimming left V 3 bases short and J 4 bases short, with 12 bases between. In DNA, the CDR3 is TGTGCCAGCAGTTTCAGAAAGAATGGAGAGACCCAGTACTTC. Translated, it gives CASSFRKNGETQYF.

The rearrangement joins TRBV24-1 to TRBJ2-7; 8 bases map to TRBD2. V was clipped by 8 bases and J by 0 bases; unmatched bases: 11. Per the germline V gene, CDR1 is KGHDR and CDR2 is SFDVKD. This CDR3 has 16 amino acids. The CDR3 DNA reads as TGTGCCACCATCCGGGGGGGGGCGGGAAGCTCCTACGAGCAGTACTTC. Residues: CATIRGGAGSSYEQYF.

The chain joins TRBV11-3 to TRBJ2-7, with TRBD2 as a possible D gene (6 bases). V lost 5 bases, J lost 3 bases, and 8 bases lay in between. The length of the CDR3 is 12 residues. Germline values: CDR1 SGHNT, CDR2 YENEEA. This CDR3 is CASSQGLYEQYF. In DNA, the CDR3 is TGTGCCAGCAGCCAGGGACTCTACGAGCAGTACTTC.

The gene calls are TRBV3-1 (or the pseudogene TRBV3-2) and TRBJ2-7; D is unresolved. Germline CDR1 reads LGHDT; CDR2 reads YNNKEL (reference sequence). The ends were cut back, 0 bases at V and 6 bases at J, with 6 bases in the middle. This CDR3 spans 12 amino acids. CDR3 sequence reads: CASSQDGAEQYF. The CDR3 nucleotides read TGTGCCAGCAGCCAAGATGGCGCCGAGCAGTACTTC.

This sequence joins TRBV27 and TRBJ2-3, with D tentatively TRBD2 (5 bases). The CDR3 extends over 13 amino acids. V lost 6 bases to trimming and J lost 2 bases, with 9 bases between them. Germline CDR1 MNHEY, CDR2 SMNVEV (reference sequence). The DNA for the CDR3 is TGTGCCAGCAGACGGAGGACCACAGATACGCAGTATTTT. Translation: CASRRRTTDTQYF.

The rearrangement links TRBV6-4 to TRBJ1-4, with D unresolved. Germline CDR1 is MRHNA and CDR2 is SNTAGT. The CDR3 totals 15 residues. V lost 3 bases to trimming and J lost 0 bases, with 8 bases between them. CDR3 sequence (DNA): TGTGCCAGCAGTGATTCAGTCGCAACTAATGAAAAACTGTTTTTT. This sequence encodes CASSDSVATNEKLFF.

The chain has TRBV9 and TRBJ2-1, with 8 bases that match TRBD2. V was clipped by 0 bases and J by 3 bases; unmatched bases: 2. Germline CDR1 reads SGDLS; CDR2 reads YYNGEE. The CDR3 spans 15 residues. The CDR3 nucleotides are TGTGCCAGCAGCGTAGAGGGACTAGACTACAATGAGCAGTTCTTC. Translated: CASSVEGLDYNEQFF.

The chain combines TRBV19 with TRBJ2-7; the D gene is possibly TRBD2 (6 bases). Germline-derived CDR1 and CDR2 are LNHDA and SQIVND (reference sequence). Trimming cost V 6 bases and J 2 bases, with 8 bases left between them. The CDR3 spans 12 residues. The CDR3 nucleotides are TGTGCCAGTAGCGGGAGCACCTACGAGCAGTACTTC. It codes for CASSGSTYEQYF.

The chain combines TRBV7-3 with TRBJ2-7; TRBD1 matches at 8 bases. Germline V gene data show CDR1 as SGHTA and CDR2 as FQGTGA. V lost 2 bases to trimming and J lost 2 bases; unmatched junction nucleotides: 2. CDR3 length equals 14 residues. CDR3: CASSLDRGAYEQYF. The CDR3 DNA follows: TGTGCCAGCAGCTTAGACAGGGGCGCCTACGAGCAGTACTTC.

The genes are TRBV7-2 and TRBJ2-7; 9 bases agree with TRBD2. Looked up from germline, CDR1 is SGHTA and CDR2 is FQGNSA. The CDR3 is 14 amino acids. With 1 base clipped from V and 6 bases from J, the junction kept 4 bases outside the gene matches. The CDR3 loop is CASSLGLAGTEQYF. The CDR3 bases are TGTGCCAGCAGCTTAGGGCTAGCGGGAACCGAGCAGTACTTC. The full variable domain, in which reference TRBV7-2 and TRBJ2-7 provide the parts outside the CDR3, is GAGVSQSPSNKVTEKGKDVELRCDPISGHTALYWYRQSLGQGLEFLIYFQGNSAPDKSGLPSDRFSAERTGGSVSTLTIQRTQQEDSAVYLCASSLGLAGTEQYFGPGTRLTVT.

The chain carries TRBV7-3 and TRBJ2-3; 8 nucleotides align to TRBD2. This CDR3 has 15 residues. The V and J ends lost 6 bases and 0 bases, in that order; junction bases with no gene match: 5. CDR1 SGHTA and CDR2 FQGTGA come from the germline V gene. The CDR3 sequence: CASRPSSGSTDTQYF. CDR3 bases: TGTGCCAGCAGGCCCTCTAGCGGGAGCACAGATACGCAGTATTTT.

The chain employs TRBV4-3 and TRBJ1-2; TRBD1 agrees at 7 bases. Germline V CDR1 and CDR2: LGHNA, YSLEER. CDR3 size: 16 residues. V shed 0 bases and J 7 bases; nucleotides not matched to a gene: 11. The CDR3 DNA reads as TGCGCCAGCAGCCAAGATCTGGGCAGGGGGAGAGGTGGCTACACCTTC. Translated: CASSQDLGRGRGGYTF.

At least ten counts were recorded for this clone. The CDR3 protein is CASSVDSGPQPQHF. CDR3 coding DNA: TGTGCCAGCAGCGTAGATTCGGGACCCCAGCCCCAGCATTTT. The rearrangement uses TRBV9 and TRBJ1-5, with D maybe TRBD1 (5 bases). The CDR3 is made up of 14 amino acids. V was trimmed by 0 bases and J by 7 bases, leaving 11 bases between them. Germline lookup yields CDR1 SGDLS and CDR2 YYNGEE. Full variable domain (rest looked up from reference TRBV9 and TRBJ1-5): DSGVTQTPKHLITATGQRVTLRCSPRSGDLSVYWYQQSLDQGLQFLIQYYNGEERAKGNILERFSAQQFPDLHSELNLSSLELGDSALYFCASSVDSGPQPQHFGDGTRLSIL.

The chain recombines TRBV7-2 with TRBJ2-1; possibly TRBD1 for D (6 bases). The V end lost 1 base, the J end lost 2 bases, and 9 bases lay between the germline ends. Looked up from germline, CDR1 is SGHTA and CDR2 is FQGNSA. CDR3 length: 15 residues. CDR3 DNA sequence: TGTGCCAGCAGCTTAGACAGGGCTGCCTACAATGAGCAGTTCTTC. Translating it yields CASSLDRAAYNEQFF.

The J gene is TRBJ1-5, the V gene TRBV10-3; 9 bases fit TRBD1. The length of the CDR3 is 14 residues. The germline V gene encodes CDR1 ENHRY and CDR2 SYGVKD. V trimming: 4 bases; J trimming: 5 bases; junction bases outside the gene matches: 3. The CDR3 nucleotides are TGTGCCATCAGTGGGACAGGGGAGCATCAGCCCCAGCATTTT. Translating gives CAISGTGEHQPQHF.

The rearrangement joins TRBV19 to TRBJ2-7; 8 nucleotides match TRBD1. Trimming cost V 4 bases and J 2 bases; bases outside gene matches: 7. The germline V gene has CDR1 LNHDA and CDR2 SQIVND (reference sequence). The CDR3 has 15 residues. The CDR3, as DNA: TGTGCCAGTAGTAGACCGGGACAGGCCACCTACGAGCAGTACTTC. This sequence encodes CASSRPGQATYEQYF.

The chain recombines TRBV20-1 with TRBJ2-1; 15 bases are shared with TRBD2. After removal of 6 bases from V and 7 bases from J, the junction contained 7 bases not matched to a gene. Germline V gene sequence: CDR1 DFQATT, CDR2 SNEGSKA (reference sequence). The CDR3 has 15 amino acids. The CDR3 sequence: CSASWGLAGGNEQFF. The CDR3 DNA reads as TGCAGTGCGAGTTGGGGACTAGCGGGAGGTAATGAGCAGTTCTTC.

The chain is built from TRBV19 and TRBJ2-7, with 8 bases aligning to TRBD1. Per the germline V gene, CDR1 is LNHDA and CDR2 is SQIVND (reference sequence). The CDR3 runs to 14 residues. V shed 3 bases, J shed 5 bases, and the junction held 6 bases outside the gene matches. The CDR3 nucleotides are TGTGCCAGTAGTATCCGGGACAGGTCCCACGAGCAGTACTTC. The encoded protein is CASSIRDRSHEQYF.

This clone was detected once. CDR3 nucleotide sequence: TGTGCCACCAGCAGAGAACCCCCAAGCGCGGACAGCTCCTACAATGAGCAGTTCTTC. Amino acids: CATSREPPSADSSYNEQFF. The genes are TRBV15 and TRBJ2-1; D might be TRBD1 (6 bases). V was clipped by 0 bases and J by 0 bases, with 18 bases between them. The CDR3 extends over 19 amino acids. The germline CDR1 and CDR2 sequences are LNHNV and YYDKDF (reference sequence).

The V call is TRBV3-1 (or the pseudogene TRBV3-2), the J call TRBJ2-2; TRBD2 agrees at 9 bases. This CDR3 has 19 residues. J lost 0 bases, V lost 2 bases, and 10 bases had no gene match. Germline V gives CDR1 LGHDT, CDR2 YNNKEL (reference sequence). In DNA, the CDR3 is TGTGCCAGCAGCCAACCGCTCGGGCGGGAGGGCGCGAACACCGGGGAGCTGTTTTTT. It is translated as CASSQPLGREGANTGELFF.

The CDR3 DNA reads TGTGCCAGCAGCCCCAACGGGGTTGGGGGGAGTTCACCCCTCCACTTT. Translation: CASSPNGVGGSSPLHF. The gene calls are TRBV7-9 and TRBJ1-6; tentatively, D is TRBD1 (5 bases). The V and J ends lost 5 bases and 9 bases respectively, with 20 bases between them. Germline lookup yields CDR1 SEHNR and CDR2 FQNEAQ (reference sequence). The CDR3 totals 16 residues.

CDR3 residues: CASSGTSGRAGYEQYF. Here the CDR3 DNA reads TGTGCCAGCAGCGGGACTAGCGGGAGGGCCGGGTACGAGCAGTACTTC. V usage is TRBV28 and J usage is TRBJ2-7; 16 nucleotides match TRBD2. Germline V gene lookup returns CDR1 MDHEN and CDR2 SYDVKM. The V and J ends lost 6 bases and 4 bases, in that order; junction bases with no gene match: 6. This CDR3 contains 16 residues.

This sequence joins TRBV3-1 (or the pseudogene TRBV3-2) and TRBJ2-7, with TRBD2 matching over 9 bases. There are 16 residues in the CDR3. From germline, CDR1 is LGHDT and CDR2 YNNKEL (reference sequence). Trimming removed 4 bases from V and 0 bases from J; junction bases left unmatched: 7. The DNA of the CDR3 is TGTGCCAGCAGCCCCAGACTAGCGGCGAGCTCCTACGAGCAGTACTTC. Translating it yields CASSPRLAASSYEQYF.